This record looks at one T cell receptor beta chain sequence and its context. The sample belongs to a study of technical replicates of blood from a handful of donors. With 2 bases removed from V and 7 bases from J, the gap between germline ends came to 12 bases. Germline V lookup: CDR1 SGHDT, CDR2 YYEEEE. This CDR3 has 13 amino acids. The table came from immunoSEQ multiplex PCR; TCRdb's copy has only in-frame clones and leaves some out. Of under 85,000 clones in the sample, less than 98% are singletons; the top ten hold less than 0.2%. This TCR was recovered from a human donor in good health. The V call is TRBV5-6, the J call TRBJ1-1; D gene uncertain. Sequencing used T cells isolated from PBMCs. The CDR3 DNA reads TGTGCCAGCAGCTTCGAGCGAGTGAATGAAGCTTTCTTT. It yields the protein CASSFERVNEAFF. The whole variable domain, filled in from reference TRBV5-6 and TRBJ1-1, reads DAGVTQSPTHLIKTRGQQVTLRCSPKSGHDTVSWYQQALGQGPQFIFQYYEEEERQRGNFPDRFSGHQFPNYSSELNVNALLLGDSALYLCASSFERVNEAFFGQGTRLTVV.